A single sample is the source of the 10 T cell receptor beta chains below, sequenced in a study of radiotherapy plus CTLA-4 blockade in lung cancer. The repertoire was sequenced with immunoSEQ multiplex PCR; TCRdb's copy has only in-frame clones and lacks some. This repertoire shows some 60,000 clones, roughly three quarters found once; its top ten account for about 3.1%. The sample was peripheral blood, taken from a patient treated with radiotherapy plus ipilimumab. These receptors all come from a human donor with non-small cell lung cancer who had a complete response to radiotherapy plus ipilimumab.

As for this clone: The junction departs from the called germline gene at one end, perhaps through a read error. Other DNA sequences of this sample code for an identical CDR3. CDR3 sequence reads: CASSFQNQPQHF. CDR3 sequence (DNA): TGTGCCAGCAGCTTTCAAAATCAGCCCCAGCATTTT. The chain recombines TRBV5-1 with TRBJ1-5, with D hard to call. The CDR3 consists of 12 residues. Germline V lookup: CDR1 SGHRS, CDR2 YFSETQ. Filled out from reference TRBV5-1 and TRBJ1-5, the complete variable domain reads KAGVTQTPRYLIKTRGQQVTLSCSPISGHRSVSWYQQTPGQGLQFLFEYFSETQRNKGNFPGRFSGRQFSNSRSEMNVSTLELGDSALYLCASSFQNQPQHFGDGTRLSIL.

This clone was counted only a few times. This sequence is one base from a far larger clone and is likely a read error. Written as DNA, the CDR3 is TGTGCCAACAGTTCCTCCGGGACAAACTATGGCTACACCTTC. Its translation: CANSSSGTNYGYTF. The V and J genes are TRBV6-5 and TRBJ1-2; possibly TRBD1 for D (6 bases). Germline V gene lookup returns CDR1 MNHEY and CDR2 SVGAGI. This CDR3 region has 14 residues.

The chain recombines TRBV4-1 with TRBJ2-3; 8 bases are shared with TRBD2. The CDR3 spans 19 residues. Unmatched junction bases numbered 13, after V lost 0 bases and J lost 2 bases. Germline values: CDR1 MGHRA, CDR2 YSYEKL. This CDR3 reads CASSQDRRTSGFVTDTQYF. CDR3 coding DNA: TGCGCCAGCAGCCAAGATCGGCGAACTAGCGGATTTGTCACAGATACGCAGTATTTT.

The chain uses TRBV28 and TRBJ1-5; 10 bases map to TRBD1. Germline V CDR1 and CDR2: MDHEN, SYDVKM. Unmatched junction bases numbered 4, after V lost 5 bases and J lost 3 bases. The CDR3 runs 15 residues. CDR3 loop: CASSPGQGNNQPQHF. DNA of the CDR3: TGTGCCAGCAGTCCGGGACAGGGGAACAATCAGCCCCAGCATTTT.

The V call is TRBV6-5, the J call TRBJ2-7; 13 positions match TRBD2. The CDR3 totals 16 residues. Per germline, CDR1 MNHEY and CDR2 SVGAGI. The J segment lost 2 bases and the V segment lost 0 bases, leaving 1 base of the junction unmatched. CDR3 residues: CASSYSTSGGAYEQYF. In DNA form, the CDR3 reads TGTGCCAGCAGTTACTCCACTAGCGGGGGGGCCTACGAGCAGTACTTC.

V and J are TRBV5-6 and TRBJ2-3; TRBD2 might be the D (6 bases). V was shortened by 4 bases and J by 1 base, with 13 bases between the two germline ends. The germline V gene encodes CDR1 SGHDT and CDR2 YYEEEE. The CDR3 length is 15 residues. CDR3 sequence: CASSQGLPGTDTQYF. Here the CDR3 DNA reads TGTGCCAGCAGCCAGGGACTCCCGGGCACAGATACGCAGTATTTT.

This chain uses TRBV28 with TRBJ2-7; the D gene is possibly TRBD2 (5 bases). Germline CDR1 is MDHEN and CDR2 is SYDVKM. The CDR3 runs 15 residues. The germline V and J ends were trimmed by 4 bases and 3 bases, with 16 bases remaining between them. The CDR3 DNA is TGTGCCAGCAGTTCACCCGGGCGGGCAATCTACGAGCAGTACTTC. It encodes CASSSPGRAIYEQYF. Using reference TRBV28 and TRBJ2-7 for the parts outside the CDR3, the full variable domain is DVKVTQSSRYLVKRTGEKVFLECVQDMDHENMFWYRQDPGLGLRLIYFSYDVKMKEKGDIPEGYSVSREKKERFSLILESASTNQTSMYLCASSSPGRAIYEQYFGPGTRLTVT.

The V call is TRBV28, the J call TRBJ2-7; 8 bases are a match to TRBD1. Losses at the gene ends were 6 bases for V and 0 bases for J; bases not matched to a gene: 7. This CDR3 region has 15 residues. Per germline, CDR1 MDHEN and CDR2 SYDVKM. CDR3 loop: CASSSTGGPSYEQYF. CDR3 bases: TGTGCCAGCAGCTCAACAGGGGGACCCTCCTACGAGCAGTACTTC.

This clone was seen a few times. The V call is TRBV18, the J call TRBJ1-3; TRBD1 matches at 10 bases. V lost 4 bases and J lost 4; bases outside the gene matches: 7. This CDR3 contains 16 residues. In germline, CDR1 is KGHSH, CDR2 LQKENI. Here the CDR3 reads CASSQTTGGSGNTIYF. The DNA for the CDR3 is TGTGCCAGCTCACAGACGACAGGGGGCAGCGGAAACACCATATATTTT.

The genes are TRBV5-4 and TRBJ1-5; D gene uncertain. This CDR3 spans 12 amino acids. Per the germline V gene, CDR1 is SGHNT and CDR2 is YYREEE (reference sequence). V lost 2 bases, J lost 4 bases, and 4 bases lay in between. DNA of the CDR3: TGTGCCAGCAGCTTTCAAAATCAGCCCCAGCATTTT. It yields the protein CASSFQNQPQHF.